The next 22 T cell receptor beta chains were all read from a single sample in a study of blood T cell repertoires in COVID-19. Profiling relied on immunoSEQ multiplex PCR, and the TCRdb table lists in-frame clones only, not all of them. The data hold a few hundred thousand clones, with roughly 91% observed a single time. The sequenced sample consisted of PBMCs or T cells enriched from blood (not recorded which). These receptors all stem from a woman aged 60-70 years in a cohort exposed to, infected with or recovered from COVID-19 (not recorded which).

V and J are TRBV28 and TRBJ1-1; TRBD1 matches 9 bases. CDR1 and CDR2 (germline): MDHEN, SYDVKM. The CDR3 is 17 amino acids. V trimming: 2 bases; J trimming: 1 base; junction bases outside the gene matches: 8. The CDR3 bases are TGTGCCAGCAGTTTACCCCGACAGGGGGGACCGAACACTGAAGCTTTCTTT. It translates to CASSLPRQGGPNTEAFF.

The V call is TRBV7-8, the J call TRBJ1-1; D is perhaps TRBD1 (5 bases). Germline CDR1 reads SGHVS; CDR2 reads FQNEAQ. The CDR3 is 16 residues long. V shed 2 bases and J shed 5 bases, with 18 bases lying between them. CDR3 DNA: TGTGCCAGCAGCTTAATTGTGGGGGGGTGGAGGACTGAAGCTTTCTTT. It translates to CASSLIVGGWRTEAFF.

V usage is TRBV5-5 and J usage is TRBJ2-1, with D possibly matching TRBD1 (6 bases). Germline loops: CDR1 SGHKS, CDR2 YYEKEE (reference sequence). The CDR3 is 16 amino acids. V lost 5 bases, J lost 3 bases, and 18 bases lay in between. In DNA, the CDR3 is TGTGCCAGCAGTACCGGGACAAACGACCTCTACAATGAGCAGTTCTTC. Amino acids: CASSTGTNDLYNEQFF.

The V gene is TRBV28, the J gene TRBJ1-6; D gene unclear. CDR1 is MDHEN, CDR2 SYDVKM, per germline. The V gene lost 2 bases and the J gene lost 9 bases, with 17 bases spanning the gap. The CDR3 runs 16 residues. The CDR3 spells CASSLETAPSRSPLHF. The CDR3 coding sequence is TGTGCCAGCAGTTTAGAAACTGCGCCAAGTCGTTCACCCCTCCACTTT.

V gene TRBV7-3 combines with J gene TRBJ2-7, with 11 bases fitting TRBD2. The CDR3 spans 14 residues. The germline V gene has CDR1 SGHTA and CDR2 FQGTGA. Trimming took 5 bases from V and 4 from J; bases not matched to a gene: 4. Here the CDR3 reads CASSLTSGTYEQYF. The CDR3, as DNA: TGTGCCAGCAGCCTGACTAGCGGGACGTACGAGCAGTACTTC.

The chain employs TRBV4-3 and TRBJ1-1; 7 bases are a match to TRBD1. Germline V gene lookup returns CDR1 LGHNA and CDR2 YSLEER. V gave up 1 base and J gave up 6 bases; unmatched junction bases: 5. The length of the CDR3 is 14 residues. CDR3 bases: TGCGCCAGCAGCCAAGTACAGGGGATGTCTGAAGCTTTCTTT. Amino acid sequence: CASSQVQGMSEAFF.

The chain links TRBV5-1 to TRBJ1-2, with 7 nucleotides matching TRBD1. The CDR3 runs to 14 residues. Unmatched junction bases numbered 5, after V lost 3 bases and J lost 3 bases. From germline, CDR1 is SGHRS and CDR2 YFSETQ. In DNA, the CDR3 is TGCGCCAGCAGCTACCGACAGGGACACTATGGCTACACCTTC. This gives the protein CASSYRQGHYGYTF.

The chain is built from TRBV28 and TRBJ2-7; D is undetermined. Germline CDR1 MDHEN, CDR2 SYDVKM. The length of the CDR3 is 13 residues. With 3 bases removed from V and 5 bases from J, the gap between germline ends came to 11 bases. CDR3 nucleotide sequence: TGTGCCAGCAGTTTCACTATCGCGCACGAGCAGTACTTC. Protein product: CASSFTIAHEQYF.

The rearrangement joins TRBV2 to TRBJ2-3; 7 bases are shared with TRBD2. CDR1 is SNHLY and CDR2 is FYNNEI in the germline V gene. The V gene end was trimmed by 11 bases and the J gene end by 2 bases; junction bases not matched to a gene: 10. This CDR3 has 14 residues. The DNA for the CDR3 is TGTGCCGGGGGGGACGAGCGGAACACAGATACGCAGTATTTT. It translates to CAGGDERNTDTQYF.

This chain links TRBV4-3 with TRBJ1-5; perhaps TRBD1 as D (5 bases). With 4 bases removed from V and 6 bases from J, the gap between germline ends came to 16 bases. The CDR3 is made up of 15 amino acids. Germline loops: CDR1 LGHNA, CDR2 YSLEER. Written as DNA, the CDR3 is TGCGCCAGCAGCCCCGGGAGGGGTTTTGCTCAGCCCCAGCATTTT. Protein: CASSPGRGFAQPQHF.

This clone appeared a few times. This chain joins TRBV7-2 and TRBJ2-5, with a weak D call TRBD2 (7 bases). Germline values: CDR1 SGHTA, CDR2 FQGNSA. With 2 bases removed from V and 0 bases from J, the gap between germline ends came to 16 bases. The CDR3 is made up of 17 amino acids. CDR3 residues: CASSLKLWRGHQETQYF. CDR3 DNA: TGTGCCAGCAGCTTAAAGCTCTGGCGGGGGCACCAAGAGACCCAGTACTTC. The variable domain in full, with the rest retrieved from reference TRBV7-2 and TRBJ2-5, is GAGVSQSPSNKVTEKGKDVELRCDPISGHTALYWYRQSLGQGLEFLIYFQGNSAPDKSGLPSDRFSAERTGGSVSTLTIQRTQQEDSAVYLCASSLKLWRGHQETQYFGPGTRLLVL.

V and J are TRBV24-1 and TRBJ1-2; the D gene is possibly TRBD1 (5 bases). The germline gives CDR1 KGHDR, CDR2 SFDVKD. The CDR3 contains 15 residues. V dropped 5 bases and J dropped 2 bases, with 14 bases sitting between them. The CDR3 sequence: CATSARTGGNYGYTF. The CDR3 DNA reads TGTGCCACCAGTGCAAGAACAGGAGGGAACTATGGCTACACCTTC.

This chain joins TRBV4-1 and TRBJ1-1; D is undetermined. V dropped 1 base and J dropped 2 bases, with 5 bases sitting between them. The CDR3 contains 13 residues. In germline, CDR1 is MGHRA, CDR2 YSYEKL. CDR3 residues: CASSQVTNTEAFF. In nucleotides, the CDR3 is TGCGCCAGCAGCCAAGTTACAAACACTGAAGCTTTCTTT.

This clone was seen once. This rearrangement joins TRBV7-3 to TRBJ2-1, with TRBD2 matching over 7 bases. The CDR3 is made up of 17 amino acids. Germline CDR1 and CDR2: SGHTA and FQGTGA. Unmatched junction bases numbered 11, after V lost 6 bases and J lost 0 bases. CDR3 amino acids: CASSSTDGGGSYNEQFF. As DNA, the CDR3 is TGTGCCAGCAGTTCCACCGATGGGGGGGGCTCCTACAATGAGCAGTTCTTC.

The chain carries TRBV24-1 and TRBJ2-3; 11 bases map to TRBD1. With 4 bases clipped from V and 4 bases from J, the junction kept 6 bases outside the gene matches. The germline CDR1 and CDR2 sequences are KGHDR and SFDVKD. The CDR3 runs to 16 residues. CDR3 region: CATSESPGQGADTQYF. The DNA for the CDR3 is TGTGCCACCAGTGAGTCTCCGGGACAGGGGGCAGATACGCAGTATTTT.

This clone was seen once. V gene TRBV28 combines with J gene TRBJ2-7; 13 bases map to TRBD2. Germline loops: CDR1 MDHEN, CDR2 SYDVKM. CDR3 length: 14 residues. The trim removed 6 bases at V and 6 bases at J, leaving 5 bases unmatched. The CDR3 nucleotides read TGTGCCAGCAGCTGGGGACTAGCGGGACTCGAGCAGTACTTC. This sequence encodes CASSWGLAGLEQYF.

V gene TRBV18 combines with J gene TRBJ2-3, with 10 bases matching TRBD2. This CDR3 is built from 14 residues. The germline gives CDR1 KGHSH, CDR2 LQKENI. V shed 6 bases and J 5 bases; nucleotides not matched to a gene: 5. This CDR3 reads CASSLAGEEDTQYF. The CDR3 region has the DNA TGTGCCAGCTCCCTAGCGGGAGAGGAAGATACGCAGTATTTT.

The gene calls are TRBV6-5 and TRBJ1-2, with D perhaps matching TRBD1 (6 bases). There are 15 residues in the CDR3. Germline V lookup: CDR1 MNHEY, CDR2 SVGAGI. Trimming removed 6 bases at V and 6 bases at J, with 20 bases between. CDR3 amino acids: CASSLLSGRGDGYTF. The CDR3 DNA reads as TGTGCCAGCAGCCTACTTTCGGGCAGGGGTGATGGCTACACCTTC.

This clone was observed a handful of times. This chain connects TRBV28 to TRBJ2-4; D gene uncertain. The germline gives CDR1 MDHEN, CDR2 SYDVKM. V lost 5 bases to trimming and J lost 1 base, with 12 bases between them. This CDR3 contains 15 residues. The CDR3 DNA is TGTGCCAGCAGTCCGAAACAGTTCGCCAAAAACATTCAGTACTTC. This encodes CASSPKQFAKNIQYF.

The table lists this clone with a count of one. This chain links TRBV11-2 with TRBJ2-3, with D possibly being TRBD2 (5 bases). V dropped 1 base and J dropped 0 bases, with 17 bases sitting between them. The CDR3 loop spans 18 amino acids. CDR1 and CDR2 (germline): SGHAT, FQNNGV. The CDR3 DNA is TGTGCCAGCAGCTTAGGACTAAAAGGCGGACCTAGCACAGATACGCAGTATTTT. It translates to CASSLGLKGGPSTDTQYF.

About this clone: Different DNA sequences within this sample yield the same CDR3. The chain employs TRBV5-1 and TRBJ1-2, with a weak D call TRBD1 (5 bases). The V gene lost 4 bases and the J gene lost 1 base, with 8 bases spanning the gap. CDR1 and CDR2 (germline): SGHRS, YFSETQ. This CDR3 contains 13 residues. CDR3 DNA: TGCGCCAGCAGCCGTGACAGTAACTATGGCTACACCTTC. This sequence encodes CASSRDSNYGYTF.

The V and J genes are TRBV7-9 and TRBJ1-4, with TRBD1 matching 8 bases. CDR3 length: 14 amino acids. Trimming cost V 6 bases and J 7 bases; bases outside gene matches: 7. Germline CDR1 and CDR2: SEHNR and FQNEAQ (reference sequence). This CDR3 reads CASRVTGEGEKLFF. As DNA, the CDR3 is TGTGCCAGCAGGGTGACAGGGGAAGGTGAAAAACTGTTTTTT.